This T cell receptor (beta chain) comes out of a study of cytomegalovirus exposure and HLA in healthy donors. Background on the study: Some 85 million unique TCRs from HLA-typed donors were held in an early data release. Study findings and constraints: Earlier findings revealed that most TCR beta V segments proved productive either about 87% or about 30% of the time. Among TCR beta chains, those listed as cytomegalovirus-associated numbered over 150. Other equally common chains were less clonally expanded than HLA-associated TCR beta chains, a later analysis showed.

Use of 60 Vbeta and 13 Jbeta primers characterized the PCR. The data were produced by immunoSEQ multiplex PCR, yet TCRdb's version contains in-frame clones alone and is incomplete. Here the sample spans 150,000 to 200,000 clones, roughly 70% being singletons. As for this clone: Antigen: not known.

Material: PBMCs. This sequence was found in a woman between 40 and 50 years old in good health and CMV-seropositive.

CDR3 DNA: TGTGCCAGCAGTTACGCAGGGGTCGGCTATGGCTACACCTTC. Its protein is CASSYAGVGYGYTF. The rearrangement links TRBV6-5 to TRBJ1-2, with a weak D call TRBD1 (6 bases). The V end lost 2 bases, the J end lost 4 bases, and 11 bases lay between the germline ends. The germline V gene has CDR1 MNHEY and CDR2 SVGAGI. The CDR3 has 14 amino acids.